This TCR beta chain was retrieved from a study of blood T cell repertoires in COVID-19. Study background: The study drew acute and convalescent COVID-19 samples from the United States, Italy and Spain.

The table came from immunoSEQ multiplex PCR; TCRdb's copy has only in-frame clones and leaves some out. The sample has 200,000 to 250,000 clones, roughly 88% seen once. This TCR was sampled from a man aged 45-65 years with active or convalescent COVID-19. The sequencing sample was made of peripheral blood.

Here the CDR3 DNA reads TGTGCCAGCAGCCGGGACACCTATGGCTACACCTTC. Protein: CASSRDTYGYTF. The J gene is TRBJ1-2, the V gene TRBV6-6; possible D gene TRBD1, 6 bases. With 6 bases removed from V and 4 bases from J, the gap between germline ends came to 9 bases. CDR3 size: 12 residues. Germline loops: CDR1 MNHNY, CDR2 SVGAGI (reference sequence).